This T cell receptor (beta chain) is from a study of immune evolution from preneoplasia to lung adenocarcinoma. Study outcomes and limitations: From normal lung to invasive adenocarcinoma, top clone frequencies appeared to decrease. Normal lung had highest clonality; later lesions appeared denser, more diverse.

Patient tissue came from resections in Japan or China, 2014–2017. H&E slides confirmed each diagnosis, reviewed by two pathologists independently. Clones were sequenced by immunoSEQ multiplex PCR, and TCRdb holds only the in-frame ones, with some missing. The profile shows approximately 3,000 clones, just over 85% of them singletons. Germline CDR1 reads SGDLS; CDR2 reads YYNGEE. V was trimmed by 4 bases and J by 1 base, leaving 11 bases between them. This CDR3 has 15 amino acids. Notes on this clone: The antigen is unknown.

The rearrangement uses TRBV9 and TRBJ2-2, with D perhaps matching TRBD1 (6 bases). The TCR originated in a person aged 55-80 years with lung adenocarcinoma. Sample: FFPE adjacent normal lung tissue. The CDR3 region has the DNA TGTGCCAGCAGCTCCCGACAGGAGAACACCGGGGAGCTGTTTTTT. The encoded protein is CASSSRQENTGELFF.